The 21 T cell receptor beta chains in this list originate from one sample, sequenced in a study of T cell responses to AZD1222 COVID-19 vaccine. Sequenced by immunoSEQ multiplex PCR; TCRdb stores in-frame clones only, minus some. This sample has under 150,000 clones; about 92% occur once, and the top ten carry roughly 5%. The sample consisted of peripheral blood, taken on day 0 of AZD1222 vaccination. The source of these receptors is an adult in good health.

The chain employs TRBV7-9 and TRBJ1-4; maybe TRBD1 (6 bases). This CDR3 region has 14 residues. Germline lookup yields CDR1 SEHNR and CDR2 FQNEAQ (reference sequence). V lost 1 base and J 6 bases, leaving 9 bases between the germline ends. In DNA form, the CDR3 reads TGTGCCAGCAGCTTAGGACAGGATTATGAAAAACTGTTTTTT. This gives the protein CASSLGQDYEKLFF. The full variable domain, with the rest looked up from reference TRBV7-9 and TRBJ1-4, is DTGVSQNPRHKITKRGQNVTFRCDPISEHNRLYWYRQTLGQGPEFLTYFQNEAQLEKSRLLSDRFSAERPKGSFSTLEIQRTEQGDSAMYLCASSLGQDYEKLFFGSGTQLSVL.

This rearrangement joins TRBV21-1 to TRBJ2-5; the table assigns TRBD1, which was not confirmed against the DNA. TRBV21-1 counts as a pseudogene. This CDR3 comprises 17 residues. The DNA for the CDR3 is TGTGCCAGCAGTGGGCCAAAGCCGGGACAGGGGGAAGAGACCCAGTACTTC. Its translation is CASSGPKPGQGEETQYF.

This sequence joins TRBV5-8 and TRBJ1-2; D is unclear. The CDR3 is 12 residues long. V gave up 4 bases and J gave up 8 bases, with 12 bases separating them. The germline V gene encodes CDR1 SGHTS and CDR2 YDEGEE. The CDR3 DNA sequence: TGTGCCAGCAGCCTCGGACCGCGGGGCTACACCTTC. Translation: CASSLGPRGYTF.

V and J are TRBV11-2 and TRBJ2-7, with D unclear. The germline CDR1 and CDR2 sequences are SGHAT and FQNNGV. CDR3 length: 13 residues. V was shortened by 3 bases and J by 1 base, with 7 bases between the two germline ends. In DNA form, the CDR3 reads TGTGCCAGCAGCTTGATGCGATCCTACGAGCAGTACTTC. Its translation is CASSLMRSYEQYF.

The rearrangement joins TRBV5-1 to TRBJ1-3, with D unresolved. Trimming pared 0 bases from V and 2 bases from J, leaving 9 bases between. Germline V CDR1 and CDR2: SGHRS, YFSETQ. The CDR3 is 15 amino acids. The CDR3 DNA follows: TGCGCCAGCAGCTTGGGGGTTACTACTGGAAACACCATATATTTT. Translation gives CASSLGVTTGNTIYF.

V and J are TRBV7-9 and TRBJ2-1; 14 nucleotides match TRBD2. The germline gives CDR1 SEHNR, CDR2 FQNEAQ (reference sequence). J gave up 4 bases and V 5 bases, and 10 bases lay outside the gene matches. The CDR3 has 18 residues. DNA of the CDR3: TGTGCCAGCAGCACCAGCGGACTAGCGGGGGGCCCTTACAATGAGCAGTTCTTC. Its translation: CASSTSGLAGGPYNEQFF.

The CDR3 DNA follows: TGCAGTGCTAGTAAGCCCGGGGAGCCGTACGAGCAGTACTTC. Encoded protein: CSASKPGEPYEQYF. The J gene is TRBJ2-7, the V gene TRBV20-1, with D maybe TRBD2 (5 bases). Looked up from germline, CDR1 is DFQATT and CDR2 is SNEGSKA (reference sequence). The V and J ends lost 3 bases and 4 bases respectively, with 16 bases between them. The CDR3 covers 14 residues.

CDR3 amino acids: CASSLGRGSSYEQYF. The CDR3 coding sequence is TGTGCCAGCAGCCTGGGTAGAGGGAGCTCCTACGAGCAGTACTTC. This chain links TRBV6-5 with TRBJ2-7, with D perhaps TRBD2 (5 bases). This CDR3 spans 15 amino acids. CDR1 and CDR2 from the germline V gene are MNHEY and SVGAGI. V was trimmed by 6 bases and J by 0 bases, leaving 15 bases between them.

This chain uses TRBV7-3 with TRBJ2-1; perhaps TRBD2 as D (5 bases). Germline V gene sequence: CDR1 SGHTA, CDR2 FQGTGA. Trimming left V 5 bases short and J 10 bases short, with 18 bases between. This CDR3 has 14 residues. CDR3 coding DNA: TGTGCCAGCAGCCCCACGACGTCTAGCACAGAGCAGTTCTTC. Its protein is CASSPTTSSTEQFF.

The chain has TRBV5-5 and TRBJ2-5; no clear D. This CDR3 is 12 amino acids long. Germline-derived CDR1 and CDR2 are SGHKS and YYEKEE (reference sequence). Trimming cost V 4 bases and J 2 bases, with 6 bases left between them. CDR3 nucleotide sequence: TGTGCCAGCAGCGCGGTGCAAGAGACCCAGTACTTC. It translates to CASSAVQETQYF.

The chain is built from TRBV19 and TRBJ1-2; 7 bases map to TRBD1. The CDR3 contains 13 residues. Per the germline V gene, CDR1 is LNHDA and CDR2 is SQIVND (reference sequence). The trim removed 3 bases at V and 3 bases at J, leaving 1 base unmatched. CDR3 region: CASSIDRDYGYTF. In nucleotides, the CDR3 is TGTGCCAGTAGTATCGACAGGGACTATGGCTACACCTTC. Drawing the rest from reference TRBV19 and TRBJ1-2, the complete variable domain is DGGITQSPKYLFRKEGQNVTLSCEQNLNHDAMYWYRQDPGQGLRLIYYSQIVNDFQKGDIAEGYSVSREKKESFPLTVTSAQKNPTAFYLCASSIDRDYGYTFGSGTRLTVV.

The chain recombines TRBV7-6 with TRBJ2-1; D gene unclear. V was cut by 0 bases and J by 2 bases, with 8 bases left in between. This CDR3 region has 15 residues. Germline V lookup: CDR1 SGHVS, CDR2 FNYEAQ. The CDR3 DNA follows: TGTGCCAGCAGCTTAGCGGCGGAGCCCTACAATGAGCAGTTCTTC. Its translation: CASSLAAEPYNEQFF.

This rearrangement joins TRBV2 to TRBJ2-7; 9 positions agree with TRBD2. The CDR3 length is 11 residues. The V segment lost 10 bases and the J segment 7 bases; nucleotides outside the gene matches: 5. Germline CDR1 SNHLY, CDR2 FYNNEI. The CDR3 region has the DNA TGTGCCACAACTAGCGGGTTTGAGCAGTACTTC. Translation: CATTSGFEQYF.

The chain couples TRBV9 to TRBJ2-1; 7 nucleotides align to TRBD2. The V gene end was trimmed by 1 base and the J gene end by 4 bases; junction bases not matched to a gene: 5. This CDR3 spans 15 amino acids. Germline loops: CDR1 SGDLS, CDR2 YYNGEE. The CDR3 nucleotides are TGTGCCAGCAGCGTATGGGCGGGAGAGTACAATGAGCAGTTCTTC. It translates to CASSVWAGEYNEQFF.

This sequence joins TRBV7-6 and TRBJ1-3, with D possibly being TRBD1 (6 bases). The CDR3 loop spans 17 amino acids. The V and J ends lost 0 bases and 2 bases respectively, with 14 bases between them. CDR1 is SGHVS, CDR2 FNYEAQ, per germline. CDR3 residues: CASSLASGHTTGNTIYF. The DNA of the CDR3 is TGTGCCAGCAGCTTAGCCTCGGGACATACGACTGGAAACACCATATATTTT.

The rearrangement links TRBV12-3 or TRBV12-4 to TRBJ2-5; D remains unclear. V was trimmed by 4 bases and J by 3 bases, leaving 9 bases between them. This CDR3 is 13 amino acids long. CDR3 bases: TGTGCCAGCAGTTCCCACTTAAAAGAGACCCAGTACTTC. Protein sequence: CASSSHLKETQYF.

This rearrangement joins TRBV9 to TRBJ1-2; D might be TRBD1 (6 bases). CDR1 and CDR2 (germline): SGDLS, YYNGEE. Trimming removed 0 bases from V and 3 bases from J, with 9 bases in between. There are 14 residues in the CDR3. Here the CDR3 DNA reads TGTGCCAGCAGCGTAGGGCCAGGGGACTATGGCTACACCTTC. It is translated as CASSVGPGDYGYTF.

This clone was counted once. The V call is TRBV6-1, the J call TRBJ2-7; D call uncertain. This CDR3 contains 14 residues. Trimming took 3 bases from V and 2 from J, leaving 11 bases between them. Per germline, CDR1 MNHNS and CDR2 SASEGT. CDR3 protein: CASSELPPPYEQYF. The DNA for the CDR3 is TGTGCCAGCAGTGAGTTGCCGCCCCCCTACGAGCAGTACTTC.

V gene TRBV5-6 combines with J gene TRBJ1-2; 7 nucleotides match TRBD1. Germline CDR1 SGHDT, CDR2 YYEEEE. This CDR3 is 12 amino acids long. Trimming removed 4 bases from V and 8 bases from J; junction bases left unmatched: 5. This chain's CDR3 is CASSPGTVGYTF. Here the CDR3 DNA reads TGTGCCAGCAGCCCAGGGACAGTCGGCTACACCTTC. The whole variable domain, remainder taken from reference TRBV5-6 and TRBJ1-2, is DAGVTQSPTHLIKTRGQQVTLRCSPKSGHDTVSWYQQALGQGPQFIFQYYEEEERQRGNFPDRFSGHQFPNYSSELNVNALLLGDSALYLCASSPGTVGYTFGSGTRLTVV.

The J gene is TRBJ1-2, the V gene TRBV6-5; unclear D gene. Trimming removed 7 bases at V and 4 bases at J, with 13 bases between. The CDR3 has 13 amino acids. Germline-derived CDR1 and CDR2 are MNHEY and SVGAGI. CDR3 region: CASTPIDGYGYTF. The CDR3 DNA reads TGTGCCAGCACACCGATCGACGGCTATGGCTACACCTTC.

The V gene is TRBV2, the J gene TRBJ1-6; D unclear. Germline V CDR1 and CDR2: SNHLY, FYNNEI. Trimming pared 8 bases from V and 2 bases from J, leaving 7 bases between. CDR3 length: 13 amino acids. CDR3 coding DNA: TGTGCCAGCGGGGTCGCCTATAATTCACCCCTCCACTTT. Translating it yields CASGVAYNSPLHF.